The rows below give T cell receptor beta chains drawn from one sample of a study of blood T cell repertoires in COVID-19. Generated by immunoSEQ multiplex PCR, the TCRdb table keeps only in-frame clones and is missing some. The sample lists about 320,000 clones, roughly 87% occurring once. The sample consisted of PBMCs or T cells enriched from blood (not recorded which). The receptors shown here come from a woman aged 18-29 years who had recovered from COVID-19. Each CDR3 is given with its conserved first and last residue. The order of the fields is clone size, J gene, V gene, D gene, CDR3 DNA, CDR3 protein. D genes are given only for firm matches. The size field is filled for only some rows; it gives once, few, many or a size class.

few,TRBJ2-7,TRBV5-5,TRBD2,TGTGCCAGCAGCTTGGGCCTAGCGGTTTCCTACGAGCAGTACTTC,CASSLGLAVSYEQYF
NA,TRBJ2-7,TRBV4-3,NA,TGCGCCAGCAGCCAAGATATTTCAGGGTCCTACGAGCAGTACTTC,CASSQDISGSYEQYF
NA,TRBJ2-5,TRBV6-2/TRBV6-3,TRBD1,TGTGCCAGCAGTTACGACGCCGGACAGGGTGGCCACGAGACCCAGTACTTC,CASSYDAGQGGHETQYF
few,TRBJ1-2,TRBV7-9,NA,TGTGCCAGCAGCCCAATGGGTTCCAGGCTCCCAAGCGGGGGCTACACCTTC,CASSPMGSRLPSGGYTF
NA,TRBJ1-1,TRBV3-1/TRBV3-2,TRBD1,TGTGCCAGCAGCCAAGATTGGGCAGGGGGCTTTGCCACTGAAGCTTTCTTT,CASSQDWAGGFATEAFF
NA,TRBJ2-7,TRBV14,TRBD2,TGTGCCAGCAGCCAAGAGGGCGGGAGGATGTACTTC,CASSQEGGRMYF
NA,TRBJ1-1,TRBV24-1,NA,TGTGCCACCAGTGACGAAAGGACAAGGACTACTTTCTTT,CATSDERTRTTFF
once,TRBJ1-2,TRBV30,NA,TGTGCCTGGAGTGTCGGCAGGGGAGACGGCTACACCTTC,CAWSVGRGDGYTF
NA,TRBJ1-3,TRBV7-2,NA,TGTGCCAGCAGCTTAACAGACGGCCTGATAGGAAACACCATATATTTT,CASSLTDGLIGNTIYF
once,TRBJ2-5,TRBV3-1/TRBV3-2,NA,TGTGCCAGCAGGGGGACTTACTTCGAGACCCAGTACTTC,CASRGTYFETQYF
NA,TRBJ1-2,TRBV28,NA,TGTGCCAGCAGTAGGGGGAATGGCAGGATAGGGTTCAACTATGGCTACACCTTC,CASSRGNGRIGFNYGYTF
NA,TRBJ2-1,TRBV5-1,TRBD2,TGCGCCAGCAGCTTGGTTCGAGCGGGATCTTACAATGAGCAGTTCTTC,CASSLVRAGSYNEQFF
many,TRBJ1-1,TRBV12-3/TRBV12-4,NA,TGTGCCAGCAGTTTATCCGGGAACACTGAAGCTTTCTTT,CASSLSGNTEAFF
NA,TRBJ2-7,TRBV4-3,TRBD1,TGCGCCAGCAGCCAAGACCTTGGACAGGGGGCCTACGAGCAGTACTTC,CASSQDLGQGAYEQYF
NA,TRBJ1-2,TRBV25-1,NA,TGTGCCAGCAGTTCACCGACAGACAACTATGGCTACACCTTC,CASSSPTDNYGYTF
NA,TRBJ1-1,TRBV6-6,TRBD1,TGTGCCAGCAGTTACTCAGGGGGCCGGGGCACTGAAGCTTTCTTT,CASSYSGGRGTEAFF
NA,TRBJ1-1,TRBV2,NA,TGTGCCAGCCTTCAGGGTATTCACACTGAAGCTTTCTTT,CASLQGIHTEAFF
once,TRBJ2-3,TRBV18,NA,TGTGCCAGCTCTGGGGCGGTTACTAGCACAGATACGCAGTATTTT,CASSGAVTSTDTQYF
NA,TRBJ2-2,TRBV5-1,NA,TGCGCCAGCAGCTCAGGGCGGGACAGCTCGAACACCGGGGAGCTGTTTTTT,CASSSGRDSSNTGELFF
NA,TRBJ1-2,TRBV6-5,TRBD1,TGTGCCAGTGCGACAGGGAATAACTATGGCTACACCTTC,CASATGNNYGYTF